These T cell receptor beta chains were read from a single sample in a study of shared T cell receptors in the human thymus. Using immunoSEQ multiplex PCR, the repertoire was profiled, and TCRdb retains in-frame clones only, with some absent. The sample comprises some 640,000 clones, more than 75% of which are singletons, and approximately 0.0097% rests with the top ten. The same sample was also used in a study of human thymus T cells.

The material sequenced was thymocytes. The source is a boy in the first two years of life with a congenital heart defect. The CDR3 runs from the conserved cysteine through the conserved F or W. The D gene is left open where the match is weak. Size tells how often a clone was seen (once, few, many) or the class of an expanded clone, and some rows leave it out.

J | V | size | D | DNA | CDR3
TRBJ2-4 | TRBV28 | - | TRBD2 | TGTGCCAGCAGTCAAGTAGCGGGCCAGGTGAACATTCAGTACTTC | CASSQVAGQVNIQYF
TRBJ2-7 | TRBV5-6 | - | TRBD1 | TGTGCCAGCAGTACAGGACAGGGAGTCTCCTTCAGGGCCTACGAGCAGTACTTC | CASSTGQGVSFRAYEQYF
TRBJ1-1 | TRBV2 | - | TRBD1 | TGTGCCAGCAGTGAATGGGTAAGGGGGCGGGCGAACACTGAAGCTTTCTTT | CASSEWVRGRANTEAFF
TRBJ1-5 | TRBV9 | - | - | TGTGCCAGCAGCGTAGAGCAGGGCCCTCAGCCCCAGCATTTT | CASSVEQGPQPQHF
TRBJ1-1 | TRBV7-9 | - | TRBD1 | TGTGCCAGCAGCTTATACCGACGGCACAGGGGATCGTCTGAAGCTTTCTTT | CASSLYRRHRGSSEAFF
TRBJ1-1 | TRBV6-4 | - | TRBD1 | TGTGCCAGCAGCGAATCGGGACAGGGGGCAAGTGAAGCTTTCTTT | CASSESGQGASEAFF
TRBJ1-1 | TRBV2 | - | - | TGTGCCAGCAGATGGCAGGGAAAGAATGTGGACACTGAAGCTTTCTTT | CASRWQGKNVDTEAFF
TRBJ2-5 | TRBV28 | - | - | TGTGCCAGCAGTTTACCATTCGGACTAGAGACCCAGTACTTC | CASSLPFGLETQYF
TRBJ2-7 | TRBV11-3 | - | TRBD2 | TGTGCCAGCAGCTTAGGAGGGACTAGCTACGACGAGCAGTACTTC | CASSLGGTSYDEQYF
TRBJ1-1 | TRBV6-5 | - | TRBD1 | TGTGCCAGCAGTTGGGCAGGGGGAACTGAAGCTTTCTTT | CASSWAGGTEAFF
TRBJ2-6 | TRBV28 | once | - | TGTGCCAGCAGTTTACAGGGGTCGAGCTCTGGGGCCAACGTCCTGACTTTC | CASSLQGSSSGANVLTF
TRBJ1-5 | TRBV28 | - | TRBD1 | TGTGCCAGCAGTAATGGACAGGGAGGTCAGCCCCAGCATTTT | CASSNGQGGQPQHF
TRBJ2-3 | TRBV4-3 | - | - | TGCGCCAGCAGCCAAGATCTCACTCGAATGGCAGATACGCAGTATTTT | CASSQDLTRMADTQYF
TRBJ1-2 | TRBV14 | - | - | TGTGCCAGCAGCCAATATCCCCAGGGCGGACATAACTATGGCTACACCTTC | CASSQYPQGGHNYGYTF
TRBJ1-1 | TRBV15 | - | TRBD1 | TGTGCCACCAGCAGAGCAAACGGACAGGCCATCGCGACTGAAGCTTTCTTT | CATSRANGQAIATEAFF
TRBJ2-7 | TRBV11-2 | - | - | TGTGCCAGCAGCTTAGAGGGGCAGAGAACCTACGAGCAGTACTTC | CASSLEGQRTYEQYF
TRBJ2-7 | TRBV7-2 | - | TRBD1 | TGTGCCAGCAGCTTAACCCCAACAGGGGAATACGAGCAGTACTTC | CASSLTPTGEYEQYF
TRBJ2-5 | TRBV5-6 | - | TRBD2 | TGTGCCAGCAGACAAGGACTAGCGGGAGTAATTGTGTGGCAAGAGACCCAGTACTTC | CASRQGLAGVIVWQETQYF
TRBJ2-2 | TRBV30 | - | - | TGTGCCTGGAGCATGGACAGTCCCGGGGAGCTGTTTTTT | CAWSMDSPGELFF
TRBJ2-1 | TRBV28 | - | TRBD2 | TGTGCCAGCAGTTACCCGTCTAGGGCGGGGGGTTCCTACAATGAGCAGTTCTTC | CASSYPSRAGGSYNEQFF
TRBJ2-5 | TRBV7-9 | - | TRBD1 | TGTGCCAGCAGCTTAGCGCTAGAGGGACAGGGCAAAGAGACCCAGTACTTC | CASSLALEGQGKETQYF
TRBJ1-6 | TRBV6-1 | - | - | TGTGCCAGCAGTGACAGGGAGGCATCCTATAATTCACCCCTCCACTTT | CASSDREASYNSPLHF
TRBJ2-5 | TRBV7-6 | - | TRBD2 | TGTGCCAGCAGCGCAGGACTAGCGGGGGGGCAGATCAAAGAGACCCAGTACTTC | CASSAGLAGGQIKETQYF
TRBJ2-1 | TRBV7-9 | - | - | TGTGCCAGCAGCTTAGGGCAGGGGTGCAGTGAGCAGTTCTTC | CASSLGQGCSEQFF
TRBJ2-2 | TRBV19 | - | TRBD2 | TGTGCCAGTAGTGGTCCGGGACTAGCGGGGCCCCGGGCCGGGGAGCTGTTTTTT | CASSGPGLAGPRAGELFF